These 16 T cell receptor beta chains were sequenced from one sample in a study of shared clonotypes between healthy human individuals. The protocol was immunoSEQ multiplex PCR, while the TCRdb copy is restricted to in-frame clones and leaves out a portion. The top ten hold about 0.06% of the sample, which has around 600,000 clones, almost 97% seen once. The sequenced sample consisted of naive CD4+ T cells sorted from blood. Documented subset: CD45RA+ positively selected. All receptors derive from a young woman in good health.

The chain employs TRBV28 and TRBJ2-7; 10 bases map to TRBD1. Germline CDR1 reads MDHEN; CDR2 reads SYDVKM. V lost 4 bases and J lost 5; bases outside the gene matches: 8. This CDR3 is 15 amino acids long. This chain's CDR3 is CASSSSGTGDHEQYF. CDR3 DNA: TGTGCCAGCAGTTCGTCCGGGACAGGGGACCACGAGCAGTACTTC.

The chain uses TRBV21-1 and TRBJ1-6; TRBD1, as called in the table, went unchecked against the DNA. TRBV21-1 is termed a pseudogene. CDR3 size: 15 residues. This chain's CDR3 is CASSHPGQRQSPLHF. DNA for the CDR3: TGTGCCAGCAGTCACCCGGGACAGCGGCAGTCACCCCTCCACTTT.

This chain connects TRBV11-2 to TRBJ2-7; possibly TRBD2 for D (5 bases). CDR1 is SGHAT, CDR2 FQNNGV, per germline. The CDR3 is 13 residues long. V gave up 2 bases and J gave up 4 bases, with 9 bases separating them. The chain's CDR3 is CASSLLSGYEQYF. CDR3 nucleotides: TGTGCCAGCAGCTTATTGTCGGGATACGAGCAGTACTTC. The full variable domain, rest sourced from reference TRBV11-2 and TRBJ2-7, is EAGVAQSPRYKIIEKRQSVAFWCNPISGHATLYWYQQILGQGPKLLIQFQNNGVVDDSQLPKDRFSAERLKGVDSTLKIQPAKLEDSAVYLCASSLLSGYEQYFGPGTRLTVT.

This clone occurred once. This chain uses TRBV6-5 with TRBJ1-3; D possibly corresponds to TRBD1 (5 bases). V was trimmed by 2 bases and J by 1 base, leaving 9 bases between them. The germline V gene encodes CDR1 MNHEY and CDR2 SVGAGI. The CDR3 runs 15 residues. The CDR3 bases are TGTGCCAGCAGTTACGAGGGACCTTCTGGAAACACCATATATTTT. It codes for CASSYEGPSGNTIYF.

This sequence joins TRBV9 and TRBJ2-1; the D gene is possibly TRBD1 (5 bases). This CDR3 spans 15 amino acids. CDR1 is SGDLS and CDR2 is YYNGEE in the germline V gene. V gave up 1 base and J gave up 1 base, with 9 bases separating them. CDR3 loop: CASSVRAGSYNEQFF. CDR3 nucleotides: TGTGCCAGCAGCGTAAGGGCAGGGTCCTACAATGAGCAGTTCTTC.

The chain employs TRBV19 and TRBJ1-1; a possible D gene is TRBD1 (5 bases). Germline loops: CDR1 LNHDA, CDR2 SQIVND (reference sequence). V shed 3 bases and J shed 1 base, with 9 bases lying between them. This CDR3 contains 14 residues. This CDR3 is CASSIGTENTEAFF. The CDR3 nucleotides read TGTGCCAGTAGTATCGGGACCGAGAACACTGAAGCTTTCTTT.

As for this clone: Other DNA sequences in this specimen translate into the identical CDR3. This chain joins TRBV5-1 and TRBJ2-7; 11 positions match TRBD2. With V trimmed by 5 bases and J by 2 bases, 6 bases remained unmatched. CDR1 is SGHRS, CDR2 YFSETQ, per germline. The CDR3 is 15 amino acids. The CDR3 DNA sequence: TGCGCCAGCAGTCTACTAGCGGGAGACGCCTACGAGCAGTACTTC. Encoded protein: CASSLLAGDAYEQYF.

V usage is TRBV6-5 and J usage is TRBJ2-7; 9 bases map to TRBD2. The V gene end was trimmed by 4 bases and the J gene end by 0 bases; junction bases not matched to a gene: 4. Germline CDR1 is MNHEY and CDR2 is SVGAGI. This CDR3 contains 15 residues. CDR3: CASSSTSGLSYEQYF. In nucleotides, the CDR3 is TGTGCCAGCAGTTCGACTAGCGGACTCTCCTACGAGCAGTACTTC.

J is TRBJ1-5 and V is TRBV4-1; D might be TRBD1 (5 bases). V shed 3 bases and J shed 0 bases, with 15 bases lying between them. The germline CDR1 and CDR2 sequences are MGHRA and YSYEKL. The CDR3 sequence is 17 residues long. The CDR3 sequence: CASSQGQGDNSNQPQHF. The CDR3 DNA sequence: TGCGCCAGCAGCCAGGGTCAGGGAGATAATAGCAATCAGCCCCAGCATTTT.

This chain joins TRBV2 and TRBJ2-7; the match to TRBD2 covers 7 bases. Looked up from germline, CDR1 is SNHLY and CDR2 is FYNNEI. J lost 3 bases, V lost 1 base, and 3 bases had no gene match. The CDR3 is 14 amino acids. The CDR3 region is CASSEGLADYEQYF. As DNA, the CDR3 is TGTGCCAGCAGTGAAGGGCTAGCGGACTACGAGCAGTACTTC. The full variable domain, its missing parts supplied by reference TRBV2 and TRBJ2-7, is EPEVTQTPSHQVTQMGQEVILRCVPISNHLYFYWYRQILGQKVEFLVSFYNNEISEKSEIFDDQFSVERPDGSNFTLKIRSTKLEDSAMYFCASSEGLADYEQYFGPGTRLTVT.

This rearrangement joins TRBV18 to TRBJ2-3; either TRBD1 or TRBD2 may supply D (5 bases each). Per germline, CDR1 KGHSH and CDR2 LQKENI. V was cut by 4 bases and J by 2 bases, with 7 bases left in between. The CDR3 has 13 amino acids. This chain's CDR3 is CASSLGTTDTQYF. The DNA of the CDR3 is TGTGCCAGCTCACTAGGGACCACAGATACGCAGTATTTT.

The chain couples TRBV15 to TRBJ2-1; 14 nucleotides agree with TRBD2. Germline CDR1 LNHNV, CDR2 YYDKDF (reference sequence). J gave up 7 bases and V 2 bases, and 4 bases lay outside the gene matches. This CDR3 has 16 residues. CDR3 sequence reads: CATSRLGLAGENEQFF. The CDR3 DNA sequence: TGTGCCACCAGCAGACTGGGACTAGCGGGAGAGAATGAGCAGTTCTTC.

This clone has just one count. The rearrangement joins TRBV19 to TRBJ1-5; D remains ambiguous. Trimming cost V 3 bases and J 3 bases, with 9 bases left between them. Germline loops: CDR1 LNHDA, CDR2 SQIVND (reference sequence). The CDR3 runs 14 residues. The CDR3 region has the DNA TGTGCCAGTAGTATCTTACAGATCAATCAGCCCCAGCATTTT. Residues: CASSILQINQPQHF.

The rearrangement joins TRBV28 to TRBJ1-5, with TRBD1 as a possible D gene (6 bases). The CDR3 covers 16 residues. V was trimmed by 5 bases and J by 3 bases, leaving 17 bases between them. Germline lookup yields CDR1 MDHEN and CDR2 SYDVKM. The CDR3 is CASSPRTVRINQPQHF. The CDR3, as DNA: TGTGCCAGCAGTCCCCGGACAGTTCGTATCAATCAGCCCCAGCATTTT.

V usage is TRBV28 and J usage is TRBJ2-1; D remains unclear. Germline assignment: CDR1 MDHEN and CDR2 SYDVKM. The CDR3 spans 14 residues. V was trimmed by 2 bases and J by 3 bases, leaving 8 bases between them. CDR3 nucleotide sequence: TGTGCCAGCAGTTTAGCACACTACTACAATGAGCAGTTCTTC. This encodes CASSLAHYYNEQFF.

The CDR3 nucleotides are TGTGCCAGCTCACCACGTGGGGACAAGGAAGCTTTCTTT. Amino acid sequence: CASSPRGDKEAFF. This rearrangement joins TRBV18 to TRBJ1-1; possibly TRBD1 for D (6 bases). This CDR3 is 13 amino acids long. Germline assignment: CDR1 KGHSH and CDR2 LQKENI. V gave up 1 base and J gave up 8 bases, with 11 bases separating them.